This T cell receptor beta chain was captured in a study of OX40 agonist ivuxolimab in advanced cancers. Study details: Head and neck, renal cell, melanoma or hepatocellular carcinoma were the cancers that dose-escalation patients had.

Assay: immunoSEQ multiplex PCR; the TCRdb copy retains only in-frame clones and omits some. The repertoire holds around 76,000 clones, with 70% to 90% as singletons. The V gene lost 5 bases and the J gene lost 1 base, with 11 bases spanning the gap. Germline assignment: CDR1 SGHTA and CDR2 FQGNSA. The CDR3 covers 14 residues. This clone came up a few times. The sample consisted of CD4+ or CD8+ T cells sorted from blood, taken in a trial of the OX40 agonist ivuxolimab. The receptor comes from an adult with an advanced solid tumor such as melanoma, head and neck, liver or kidney cancer. The J gene is TRBJ1-2, the V gene TRBV7-2, with D uncertain. The CDR3 is CASSPPKVNYGYTF. The CDR3 nucleotides read TGTGCCAGCAGCCCCCCAAAGGTTAACTATGGCTACACCTTC.